The entry that follows covers one T cell receptor (beta chain) sequence. This specimen belongs to a study of blood T cell repertoires in COVID-19. Turning to the study itself: From the United States, Italy and Spain came samples of acute and convalescent COVID-19. Sources were T cells, B-cell-depleted T cells, or PBMCs; the material itself was cDNA or gDNA.

The V end was cut by 5 bases, the J end by 2 bases, with 13 bases between. This CDR3 spans 14 amino acids. Germline assignment: CDR1 GTSNPN and CDR2 SVGIG (reference sequence). Using immunoSEQ multiplex PCR, the repertoire was profiled, and TCRdb retains in-frame clones only, with some absent. The sample lists roughly 200,000 clones; approximately 85% were seen once. Participants, roughly 18 to 90 years old, spanned 25 or so US areas. Recovered Cohort 3 donors showed two negative PCRs, clearance, or symptom resolution. Sequencing was performed on PBMCs or T cells enriched from blood (not recorded which). The chain combines TRBV30 with TRBJ1-3; no reliable D call. This receptor was obtained from a man aged 35 to 55 who had recovered from COVID-19. DNA of the CDR3: TGTGCCTGGGGCGGAGAGCTCCCTGGAAACACCATATATTTT. The encoded protein is CAWGGELPGNTIYF.